Listed below are T cell receptor beta chains from one sample, sequenced in a study of T cell responses to AZD1222 COVID-19 vaccine. The assay was immunoSEQ multiplex PCR, and TCRdb's table has in-frame clones only and misses some. Of around 100,000 clones listed, roughly 88% are singletons. The sequencing here drew on peripheral blood, taken on day 0 of AZD1222 vaccination. The receptor set was obtained from an adult in good health. The CDR3 runs from the conserved cysteine through the conserved F or W. Fields, in order: CDR3 length, V gene, D gene, J gene, clone size, CDR3 DNA, CDR3 protein. The D gene is left open where the match is weak. Where a row states a size, it is once, few, many or the class of an expanded clone; other rows omit it.

15	TRBV23-1	NA	TRBJ1-6	NA	TGCGCCAGCAGTGGTCTAAGCTCCTATAATTCACCCCTCCACTTT	CASSGLSSYNSPLHF
16	TRBV5-4	TRBD1	TRBJ1-4	NA	TGTGCCAGCAGCCGCAAGCAAGGACAGGGTGGAGAAAAACTGTTTTTT	CASSRKQGQGGEKLFF
14	TRBV6-2/TRBV6-3	NA	TRBJ1-1	NA	TGTGCCAGCAGTTACCCCCAGGAGAACACTGAAGCTTTCTTT	CASSYPQENTEAFF
15	TRBV7-2	TRBD1	TRBJ1-5	once	TGTGCCAGCAGCTTTCTGACAGGGGAAGGCCAGCCCCAGCATTTT	CASSFLTGEGQPQHF
14	TRBV29-1	NA	TRBJ1-3	NA	TGCAGCGTTGAAGACAGCCTCTCTGGAAACACCATATATTTT	CSVEDSLSGNTIYF
18	TRBV5-5	NA	TRBJ1-6	NA	TGTGCCAGCAGCTTGAGGCTCCAAGGGGGGGCAGAAATATCACCCCTCCACTTT	CASSLRLQGGAEISPLHF
11	TRBV29-1	NA	TRBJ1-2	NA	TGCAGTACTGGAAAAGTGTATGGCTACACCTTC	CSTGKVYGYTF
18	TRBV23-1	TRBD1	TRBJ1-4	NA	TGCGCCAGCAGTCAATCAGGGCAGGGGGCGGCAAGATGTGAAAAACTGTTTTTT	CASSQSGQGAARCEKLFF
14	TRBV11-2	NA	TRBJ1-2	NA	TGTGCCAGCAGCCCCCGGGATACAGTATATGGCTACACCTTC	CASSPRDTVYGYTF
16	TRBV3-1/TRBV3-2	NA	TRBJ1-5	NA	TGTGCCAGCAGCCACGGACACCCGTATAGCAATCAGCCCCAGCATTTT	CASSHGHPYSNQPQHF
16	TRBV6-1	NA	TRBJ1-3	NA	TGTGCCAGCAGTGTGACTTTGGCAGGCTCTGGAAACACCATATATTTT	CASSVTLAGSGNTIYF
16	TRBV18	TRBD1	TRBJ1-5	NA	TGTGCCAGCTCACCCACAGGACAGGCTAACAATCAGCCCCAGCATTTT	CASSPTGQANNQPQHF
15	TRBV6-6	NA	TRBJ2-2	NA	TGTGCCAGCAGCCTCAACCCACCGAACACCGGGGAGCTGTTTTTT	CASSLNPPNTGELFF
14	TRBV29-1	NA	TRBJ2-3	NA	TGCAGCGTTGAATTTGGGACTAGCACAGATACGCAGTATTTT	CSVEFGTSTDTQYF
14	TRBV24-1	TRBD1	TRBJ1-2	many	TGTGCCACCAGTGATCGACAGGGGAGGAATGGCTACACCTTC	CATSDRQGRNGYTF
13	TRBV9	NA	TRBJ2-7	NA	TGTGCCAGCAGCGCTGGGATTTCCGTCGAGCAGTACTTC	CASSAGISVEQYF
17	TRBV7-9	TRBD2	TRBJ2-5	NA	TGTGCCAGCAGCTCCCCGGGACTAGCGGACCTCCAAGAGACCCAGTACTTC	CASSSPGLADLQETQYF
12	TRBV21-1	NA	TRBJ2-7	once	TGTGCCAGCGTTGACCAGCAGTACGAGCAGTACTTC	CASVDQQYEQYF
14	TRBV28	NA	TRBJ2-1	NA	TGTGCCAGCACCACCCGCCGGGGCGGCAATGAGCAGTTCTTC	CASTTRRGGNEQFF
11	TRBV3-1/TRBV3-2	NA	TRBJ2-1	NA	TGTGCCAGCAGAACCGAGGGTGAGCAGTTCTTC	CASRTEGEQFF
15	TRBV5-1	TRBD1	TRBJ2-3	NA	TGCGCCAGCAGCGCGACAGGGCAAAGCACAGATACGCAGTATTTT	CASSATGQSTDTQYF
13	TRBV3-1/TRBV3-2	TRBD1	TRBJ2-7	NA	TGTGCCAGCACCCGACAGGGGGCCTACGAGCAGTACTTC	CASTRQGAYEQYF
15	TRBV4-3	TRBD1	TRBJ1-2	NA	TGCGCCAGCAGCCAATCCGGGACAGCGTCTCAGGGCTACACCTTC	CASSQSGTASQGYTF
15	TRBV11-2	TRBD2	TRBJ2-7	NA	TGTGCCAGCAGCTTAGGGATAGCGGGAATCTACGAGCAGTACTTC	CASSLGIAGIYEQYF
16	TRBV5-4	TRBD2	TRBJ2-5	NA	TGTGCCAGCAGCCGAGAGTGGGGGGGGGAATTGGAGACCCAGTACTTC	CASSREWGGELETQYF
16	TRBV9	TRBD2	TRBJ2-1	NA	TGTGCCAGCAGCGTAGGGAGCGGGGGGGCTATGTATGAGCAGTTCTTC	CASSVGSGGAMYEQFF
14	TRBV6-1	NA	TRBJ1-5	NA	TGTGCCAGCAGTGAATTGGGTGGTGATCAGCCCCAGCATTTT	CASSELGGDQPQHF
13	TRBV10-2	NA	TRBJ1-5	NA	TGCGCCAGCAGTGAGGCAGGGGACCAGCCCCAGCATTTT	CASSEAGDQPQHF
15	TRBV5-1	TRBD1	TRBJ1-4	NA	TGCGCCAGCAGCTTGGGGGGGACAGTAGATGAAAAACTGTTTTTT	CASSLGGTVDEKLFF
14	TRBV7-9	TRBD1	TRBJ1-5	NA	TGTGCCAGCAGCTCCCAGGGGGCTGTTCAGCCCCAGCATTTT	CASSSQGAVQPQHF
13	TRBV19	NA	TRBJ2-2	NA	TGTGCCAGTACTGCGAGCCTGACCGGGGAGCTGTTTTTT	CASTASLTGELFF
15	TRBV6-6	TRBD1	TRBJ1-1	NA	TGTGCCAGCAGTAAAACAGGGGCGGGGAACACTGAAGCTTTCTTT	CASSKTGAGNTEAFF
15	TRBV28	NA	TRBJ2-4	NA	TGTGCCAGCAGTTCAAATGGGGCCCCAGAAAACATTCAGTACTTC	CASSSNGAPENIQYF
14	TRBV3-1/TRBV3-2	TRBD2	TRBJ2-1	NA	TGTGCCAGCAGCCCTTCCGGGACTAGCAATGAGCAGTTCTTC	CASSPSGTSNEQFF
16	TRBV25-1	NA	TRBJ1-1	NA	TGTGCCAGCAGTGAATTCGGTGGGGCCATGAACACTGAAGCTTTCTTT	CASSEFGGAMNTEAFF
12	TRBV6-5	NA	TRBJ1-5	NA	TGTGCCAGTTGGGACAGCAATCAGCCCCAGCATTTT	CASWDSNQPQHF
18	TRBV5-1	TRBD2	TRBJ2-5	NA	TGCGCCAGCAGCCCCAGGACTAGCGTAGCCTCCAGGGGAGAGACCCAGTACTTC	CASSPRTSVASRGETQYF
15	TRBV7-9	TRBD1	TRBJ2-3	NA	TGTGCCAGCAGCTCCAGGACAGGGAGCACAGATACGCAGTATTTT	CASSSRTGSTDTQYF
12	TRBV19	NA	TRBJ2-7	NA	TGTGCCAGTAGTCTCGGGGGATACGAGCAGTACTTC	CASSLGGYEQYF
15	TRBV6-1	TRBD1	TRBJ2-7	NA	TGTGCCAGCAGTGAACAGGGGGACAGGGTATTCGAGCAGTACTTC	CASSEQGDRVFEQYF
15	TRBV5-1	NA	TRBJ1-1	NA	TGCGCCAGCAGACCCCCGGGACGGCTGAACACTGAAGCTTTCTTT	CASRPPGRLNTEAFF
13	TRBV19	NA	TRBJ2-3	NA	TGTGCCAGTAGTATATCGACAGCAGATACGCAGTATTTT	CASSISTADTQYF